This is a list of T cell receptor beta chains from one sample in a study of blood T cell repertoires in COVID-19. TCRdb's table, derived via immunoSEQ multiplex PCR, lists solely in-frame clones and lacks some. Among around 150,000 clones, around four fifths were seen once, and the ten largest hold around 6.5%. Source material: PBMCs or T cells enriched from blood (not recorded which). The receptors here all came from a woman in her forties who had recovered from COVID-19. CDR3s leave out the opening cysteine and the closing phenylalanine or tryptophan. Fields, in order: J gene, V gene, CDR3 protein.

TRBJ1-2 TRBV4-1 ASSQIVNYGYT
TRBJ2-1 TRBV10-3 AISSLAGGPGNEQF
TRBJ1-1 TRBV5-1 ASSLGQGVTEAF
TRBJ2-3 TRBV29-1 SVARSRSTDTQY
TRBJ1-1 TRBV5-1 ASRFIFRGKTEAF
TRBJ2-7 TRBV3-1/TRBV3-2 ASSQVSGKTYEQY
TRBJ1-6 TRBV6-5 ASRNQGIYNSPLH
TRBJ2-1 TRBV9 ASSVVGLAGASSYNEQF
TRBJ2-1 TRBV7-8 ASSLASGRAIGEQF
TRBJ2-3 TRBV28 ASTVGADTQY
TRBJ1-1 TRBV6-5 ASSVTGATEAF
TRBJ2-2 TRBV6-2/TRBV6-3 ASSYTRTGGAGELF
TRBJ2-3 TRBV4-2 ASRRTGTGTDTQY
TRBJ2-1 TRBV6-5 ASSSGQGSYNEQF
TRBJ2-2 TRBV5-6 ASSSPFPGAGELF
TRBJ2-1 TRBV7-9 ASSLLGGPGDEQF
TRBJ1-2 TRBV5-4 ASSEGAQGGYT
TRBJ1-1 TRBV10-2 ASSVGTEAF
TRBJ1-5 TRBV5-6 ASSFGGPRVIDQPQH
TRBJ2-1 TRBV19 ASSPRRADEQF
TRBJ1-1 TRBV27 ASTETGRTEAF
TRBJ1-5 TRBV29-1 SVETGNSNQPQH
TRBJ1-1 TRBV19 ASSIIQGANTEAF
TRBJ2-5 TRBV29-1 SMGLAGLYQETQY
TRBJ2-7 TRBV2 ASSASRDKSYEQY
TRBJ1-1 TRBV4-1 ASSPRGAVTEAF
TRBJ1-4 TRBV7-9 ASSGGQRNEKLF
TRBJ2-1 TRBV5-4 ASRLRGGSYNEQF
TRBJ2-7 TRBV21-1 ASSSWDSGPYEQY
TRBJ2-5 TRBV3-1/TRBV3-2 ASSQPLGAGEETQY
TRBJ2-1 TRBV14 ASSRSGGYSYNEQF
TRBJ2-1 TRBV7-3 ASSPRGGGLSPTQF
TRBJ2-7 TRBV6-1 ASSEGTSDSYEQY
TRBJ2-3 TRBV11-2 ASSRTDTQY
TRBJ1-3 TRBV13 ASSLVREENTIY
TRBJ1-3 TRBV18 ASSPGPVRENTIY
TRBJ2-1 TRBV30 AWSVGGGASEQF
TRBJ2-7 TRBV3-1/TRBV3-2 ASSQAVGGGYEQY
TRBJ1-4 TRBV27 ASSEGVFDPLEKLF
TRBJ1-5 TRBV19 ASTGESNGNQPQH
TRBJ2-7 TRBV15 ATSTELAGAYEQY
TRBJ1-2 TRBV18 ASSPTTANYGYT
TRBJ2-3 TRBV9 ASSGKLAGTPGDTQY
TRBJ1-1 TRBV7-3 ASSLTAGNTEAF
TRBJ1-2 TRBV7-9 ASSKGEERGYT
TRBJ2-2 TRBV19 ASEGLAGGPGGELF
TRBJ2-7 TRBV19 ASSNSRDRVGEQY
TRBJ2-2 TRBV25-1 ASTGQTNTGELF
TRBJ2-7 TRBV4-1 ASSPLGDSSYEQY
TRBJ2-3 TRBV9 ASSISSAGGPADTQY
TRBJ2-3 TRBV5-1 ASSLGGAGTDTQY
TRBJ2-7 TRBV4-1 ASSQERDRGYEQY
TRBJ1-2 TRBV6-1 ASSEHGGGYGYT
TRBJ2-5 TRBV19 ASSSRLAAPQETQY